This T cell receptor beta chain was observed in a study of cytomegalovirus exposure and HLA in healthy donors. The study ran its PCR with 60 Vbeta and 13 Jbeta primers. Sequencing was performed with immunoSEQ multiplex PCR; in TCRdb, only in-frame clones are kept and a portion is missing. The data hold about 120,000 clones, with around 10% observed a single time. The study, taken as a whole, reports: Later analysis showed most CMV-associated TCR beta chains appearing HLA-restricted. Segments of the TCR beta V type were, in most cases, productive about 87% or about 30% of the time in an earlier analysis. The likely explanation for a cluster of highly shared sequence variants was sequencing artifact.

Healthy bone marrow donors formed the donor group. CDR3 length: 14 amino acids. V was clipped by 6 bases and J by 5 bases, with 16 bases between them. Germline values: CDR1 MDHEN, CDR2 SYDVKM. Of note for this clone: Antigen unknown.

The sequencing input was PBMCs. This receptor was identified in a man aged 25 to 40 in good health and CMV-seronegative. The chain uses TRBV28 and TRBJ1-1; D is possibly TRBD1 (6 bases). CDR3 sequence (DNA): TGTGCCAGCAGCCTCGTTGGGGGCCGTACTGAAGCTTTCTTT. Translation: CASSLVGGRTEAFF.